Listed below are T cell receptor beta chains from one sample, sequenced in a study of OX40 agonist ivuxolimab in advanced cancers. The assay was immunoSEQ multiplex PCR, and TCRdb's table has in-frame clones only and misses some. The sample has tens of thousands of clones, just under 85% seen once. Sequenced here: CD4+ or CD8+ T cells sorted from blood, sampled in a trial of the OX40 agonist ivuxolimab. These receptors all come from an adult with an advanced solid tumor such as melanoma, head and neck, liver or kidney cancer. Both conserved end residues are part of each CDR3. The D gene is left open where the match is weak. The size field is filled for only some rows; it gives once, few, many or a size class.

clone_size,j_call,v_call,d_call,cdr3_aa,cdr3_nt
once,TRBJ2-1,TRBV11-2,TRBD2,CASSLASGTSYNEQFF,TGTGCCAGCAGCTTAGCCTCCGGGACTAGCTACAATGAGCAGTTCTTC
once,TRBJ2-2,TRBV19,NA,CASSNTGELFF,TGTGCCAGTTCTAACACCGGGGAGCTGTTTTTT
NA,TRBJ2-4,TRBV19,NA,CASSGFGGVSKNIQYF,TGTGCCAGTAGTGGTTTTGGGGGAGTATCCAAAAACATTCAGTACTTC
NA,TRBJ1-1,TRBV29-1,NA,CSARVGKNTEAFF,TGCAGCGCTAGGGTAGGGAAGAACACTGAAGCTTTCTTT
NA,TRBJ1-4,TRBV9,TRBD1,CASRPGTATNEKLFF,TGTGCCAGCAGACCGGGGACAGCAACTAATGAAAAACTGTTTTTT
NA,TRBJ1-1,TRBV19,NA,CASSIGTGSEAFF,TGTGCCAGTAGTATCGGGACGGGGTCTGAAGCTTTCTTT
NA,TRBJ1-6,TRBV27,NA,CASSGRGSSPLHF,TGTGCCAGCAGTGGAAGAGGGTCTTCACCCCTCCACTTT
NA,TRBJ2-5,TRBV11-3,NA,CASSWGGARDGETQYF,TGTGCCAGCAGCTGGGGCGGAGCGAGAGATGGGGAGACCCAGTACTTC
NA,TRBJ2-3,TRBV10-3,NA,CAISEDTVTDTQYF,TGTGCCATCAGTGAGGACACAGTCACAGATACGCAGTATTTT
NA,TRBJ2-7,TRBV7-9,NA,CASSPPEEYEQYF,TGTGCCAGCAGTCCCCCCGAGGAATACGAGCAGTACTTC
NA,TRBJ2-5,TRBV9,TRBD1,CASNSGQPGETQYF,TGTGCCAGCAATTCGGGACAGCCGGGGGAGACCCAGTACTTC
NA,TRBJ1-5,TRBV2,TRBD1,CASSRNAGGGNQPQHF,TGTGCCAGCAGCCGGAACGCAGGGGGCGGCAATCAGCCCCAGCATTTT
NA,TRBJ1-1,TRBV18,NA,CASSQSSWGYGTEAFF,TGTGCCAGCTCACAGTCCAGTTGGGGGTATGGCACTGAAGCTTTCTTT
NA,TRBJ1-1,TRBV7-9,NA,CASSFGGLSTEAFF,TGTGCCAGCAGCTTCGGAGGGCTGAGCACTGAAGCTTTCTTT
NA,TRBJ1-1,TRBV7-9,TRBD1,CASSRGQGGAEAFF,TGTGCCAGCAGCCGGGGACAGGGGGGGGCGGAAGCTTTCTTT
NA,TRBJ2-1,TRBV7-8,NA,CASSYREAYNEQFF,TGTGCCAGCAGCTATCGGGAAGCCTACAATGAGCAGTTCTTC
NA,TRBJ1-5,TRBV5-1,TRBD1,CASSIGQAPNQPQHF,TGCGCCAGCAGCATCGGACAGGCGCCTAATCAGCCCCAGCATTTT
NA,TRBJ1-2,TRBV19,NA,CASSIGGTYGYTF,TGTGCCAGTAGTATAGGTGGGACCTATGGCTACACCTTC
NA,TRBJ2-1,TRBV9,NA,CASSVGLGVYNEQFF,TGTGCCAGCAGCGTAGGGCTAGGTGTCTACAATGAGCAGTTCTTC
NA,TRBJ1-1,TRBV15,NA,CATRKQENTEAFF,TGTGCCACCCGTAAACAAGAAAACACTGAAGCTTTCTTT
NA,TRBJ2-6,TRBV19,TRBD1,CASRGTGLSGANVLTF,TGTGCCAGTAGGGGGACAGGGTTATCTGGGGCCAACGTCCTGACTTTC
NA,TRBJ2-1,TRBV19,TRBD2,CASSIGLAGGLYTEQFF,TGTGCCAGTAGTATAGGGCTAGCGGGGGGCCTCTACACTGAGCAGTTCTTC
once,TRBJ1-1,TRBV29-1,NA,CSVIYGGTEAFF,TGCAGCGTAATCTACGGGGGCACTGAAGCTTTCTTT
once,TRBJ2-7,TRBV5-4,NA,CASSLSNPYEQYF,TGTGCCAGCAGCTTGAGTAACCCCTACGAGCAGTACTTC
NA,TRBJ2-1,TRBV28,NA,CASSFAYNEQFF,TGTGCCAGCAGTTTTGCCTACAATGAGCAGTTCTTC
NA,TRBJ1-2,TRBV25-1,TRBD1,CASSPIRGPTLYGYTF,TGTGCCAGCAGTCCTATCAGGGGGCCGACTCTTTATGGCTACACCTTC
NA,TRBJ2-7,TRBV18,NA,CASSPGRSDEQYF,TGTGCCAGCTCACCTGGGCGGAGCGACGAGCAGTACTTC
NA,TRBJ2-3,TRBV7-9,TRBD1,CASSSTATGDSPTDTQYF,TGTGCCAGCAGCTCCACCGCGACAGGGGACAGTCCCACAGATACGCAGTATTTT
few,TRBJ1-2,TRBV6-6,NA,CASSPGGSNYGYTF,TGTGCCAGCAGCCCCGGCGGATCTAACTATGGCTACACCTTC
once,TRBJ2-7,TRBV5-5,TRBD1,CASSLEGTGAISYEQYF,TGTGCCAGCAGCTTGGAAGGTACAGGGGCGATCTCCTACGAGCAGTACTTC
NA,TRBJ1-1,TRBV5-8,NA,CASSLSGDPEAFF,TGTGCCAGCAGCTTGTCAGGGGACCCCGAAGCTTTCTTT
once,TRBJ2-7,TRBV30,NA,CAWSPKGVGAYEQYF,TGTGCCTGGAGCCCGAAAGGGGTTGGTGCCTACGAGCAGTACTTC
NA,TRBJ1-2,TRBV7-2,NA,CASTLTGIRYGYTF,TGTGCCAGCACCCTTACAGGGATCAGATATGGCTACACCTTC
NA,TRBJ2-5,TRBV5-6,NA,CASSLAGVGGETQYF,TGTGCCAGCAGCTTGGCCGGTGTGGGTGGCGAGACCCAGTACTTC
NA,TRBJ2-3,TRBV9,NA,CASSVAPGTDTQYF,TGTGCCAGCAGCGTAGCCCCCGGCACAGATACGCAGTATTTT
NA,TRBJ1-1,TRBV10-3,NA,CAIKGEHTEAFF,TGTGCCATCAAAGGGGAGCACACTGAAGCTTTCTTT
NA,TRBJ2-7,TRBV7-2,NA,CASSPFKGRNEQYF,TGTGCCAGCAGCCCCTTCAAAGGTCGCAACGAGCAGTACTTC
NA,TRBJ1-5,TRBV28,NA,CASSFDGGNQPQHF,TGTGCCAGCAGTTTCGATGGGGGCAATCAGCCCCAGCATTTT
NA,TRBJ2-3,TRBV28,TRBD2,CASSLRLTSGGGDTQYF,TGTGCCAGCAGTTTACGCCTGACTAGCGGAGGCGGGGATACGCAGTATTTT
NA,TRBJ1-2,TRBV10-3,TRBD1,CAISGQGGGYTF,TGTGCCATCAGTGGACAGGGAGGCGGCTACACCTTC
many,TRBJ2-6,TRBV5-1,NA,CASSSGEFAGANVLTF,TGCGCCAGCAGCTCGGGGGAGTTTGCTGGGGCCAACGTCCTGACTTTC
NA,TRBJ1-1,TRBV5-1,NA,CASSSRQAGTEAFF,TGCGCCAGCAGCTCGAGGCAGGCGGGCACTGAAGCTTTCTTT
NA,TRBJ1-2,TRBV10-3,TRBD1,CAMGQVDYGYTF,TGTGCCATGGGACAGGTAGACTATGGCTACACCTTC
NA,TRBJ2-1,TRBV9,TRBD2,CASSVTSSGAVNEQFF,TGTGCCAGCAGCGTAACGTCTAGCGGGGCCGTGAATGAGCAGTTCTTC
medium-sized,TRBJ2-5,TRBV7-6,NA,CASSSGFDMGETQYF,TGTGCCAGCAGCTCTGGGTTCGACATGGGAGAGACCCAGTACTTC
NA,TRBJ2-5,TRBV7-2,NA,CASTPRRGLETQYF,TGTGCCAGCACCCCGCGGAGAGGGCTAGAGACCCAGTACTTC
NA,TRBJ2-1,TRBV2,NA,CASSAPQGWDYNEQFF,TGTGCCAGCAGTGCCCCCCAGGGGTGGGACTACAATGAGCAGTTCTTC
NA,TRBJ2-1,TRBV7-3,NA,CASSSVGGYNEQFF,TGTGCCAGCAGCTCAGTAGGGGGATACAATGAGCAGTTCTTC
NA,TRBJ1-5,TRBV4-1,NA,CASSQGYSNQPQHF,TGCGCCAGCAGCCAAGGTTATAGCAATCAGCCCCAGCATTTT